The clone carrying this TCR beta chain was detected a few times. In TCRdb, the 5' RACE reads were re-called with MiXCR into one record per CDR3 protein. The sample has roughly 39,000 distinct CDR3 sequences; approximately 17% are singletons. CD25-based Treg depletion was applied to purified naive CD4+ T cells. Germline loops: CDR1 SGHTA, CDR2 FQGNSA. This CDR3 spans 15 amino acids. With 1 base clipped from V and 6 bases from J, the junction kept 8 bases outside the gene matches. The sequence derives from a female donor with breast cancer. The sample consisted of naive CD4+ T cells sorted from a lymph node. This sample's subset: naive CD4+ T cells, CD4+CD45RA+CD25-. The chain is built from TRBV7-2 and TRBJ2-7, with 8 bases matching TRBD1. This CDR3 is CASSLVDRGVVEQYF. The CDR3, as DNA: TGTGCCAGCAGCTTAGTTGACAGGGGAGTGGTCGAGCAGTACTTC.